This T cell receptor beta chain originates from a study of somatic mutations in cytotoxic T cells in rheumatoid arthritis listed by TCRdb under 2017. About the full investigation: A FACSAria II or Sony SH800 was used to flow-sort some V beta antibody-stained T-cell populations at nearly 100% purity, and TCRB sequencing was also done on sorted V beta1+ cells. For some 68 rheumatoid arthritis patients and 20 or so healthy controls, TCRB deep sequencing was carried out. Median age was essentially the same in the patient group and the control group. Whether expanded CD8+ T-cell clones in untreated, newly diagnosed rheumatoid arthritis carry somatic mutations was the study question, and clonality was characterized with TCRB deep sequencing. Overall study results and their limits: Rheumatoid arthritis patients and age-matched healthy controls did not significantly differ in CD8+ T-cell clonality. The antigen targets of the expanded CD8+ clones were unknown, and absence from virus-specific databases did not rule out viral specificity. Several identical CD8+ TCRB sequences were found in both blood and synovial fluid, and in 8 of 65 patients the largest CD8+ clone exceeded 20% of CD8+ cells. An increase of CD8+ clonality with age was seen in patients (Spearman r=0.49) but not in healthy controls. The slight TRBV07 underrepresentation in patients was not adjusted for multiple comparisons.

Sequencing of TCRB CDR3 was done on genomic DNA with the immunoSEQ assay. In the source study's methods: The analyses included only productive TCRB rearrangements. A clone was defined by a unique TCRB CDR3 sequence, and clonality was computed as a productive clonality index based on Shannon entropy. The template counts of each clone relative to the total templates per sample were used to calculate repertoire overlap between two samples. Flow cytometry-measured V-gene usage correlated with V-gene usage from TCRB sequencing, with a Spearman r of 0.55 to 0.7. In its TCRdb copy, this immuneACCESS table keeps in-frame sequences only and misses some clones. Where compared with another copy, unresolved V genes explain less than half of these, and the others have no known cause. The DNA was the basis for D and trimming; V, J and clone size are from that table. Counted in this sample were approximately 20,000 clones; over 75% of them appeared once. The ten largest clones add up to over 9.5% of the sample.

CDR1 and CDR2 are drawn from the germline V gene (reference sequence): SEHNR, FQNEAQ. The CDR3 runs 17 residues from the cysteine to the phenylalanine. CDR3 DNA is the only sequence kept; it has 51 bases, read in frame from the first base. V sheds 9 bases and J sheds 0 bases, leaving 18 bases between their ends. Healthy controls were roughly 20 blood donors whose buffy coats were used, with a median age of about 55 years (range about 20-80) and about 55% female. Positive magnetic bead selection on an AutoMACS was used to isolate CD4+ and CD8+ cells, with flow cytometry used to check purity. Peripheral blood mononuclear cells were isolated by Ficoll-Paque PLUS density gradient separation. DNA from CD4-enriched, CD8-enriched or PBMC samples was extracted using Nucleospin Tissue or Tissue XS kits and then quantified on a Qubit 2.0 fluorometer. A note on this clone: The clone's antigen remains unknown. No base quality information exists; no much larger clone differs at one position.

This clonotype originated in a woman between 45 and 60 years old in good health. The rearrangement joined TRBV7-9 to TRBJ2-6; perhaps TRBD2 is the D gene, with 7 bases matching. What was sequenced was CD8+ T cells sorted from blood. The DNA is TGTGCCAGTCGGGGGGCAGGGTCCCACTCTGGGGCCAACGTCCTGACTTTC. This gives the protein CASRGAGSHSGANVLTF.